Included here is one TCR beta chain sequence, with context. The antigen is undetermined. The source of the sample is a study of post-analysis software for immune sequencing data. Looking at the study overall: Disease courses included relapsing-remitting, secondary progressive and progressive-relapsing multiple sclerosis.

General study points: The study found significantly lower normalized Chao1 diversity in multiple sclerosis patients than in controls. The five TRBV segments detected at higher frequency in patients than in controls included TRBV5-6, TRBV5-1 and TRBV20-1.

The V gene lost 5 bases and the J gene lost 0 bases, with 13 bases spanning the gap. Germline lookup yields CDR1 SGHTA and CDR2 FQGNSA. This CDR3 is 16 amino acids long. Unique molecular identifiers were present in the TCR beta cDNA libraries. There were 1 to 10 million T cells, and 450,000 to 550,000 cDNA molecules came from them. TCRdb re-called the PCR reads through MiXCR, storing one row per CDR3 protein. Of about 800,000 distinct CDR3 sequences listed, 25% to 30% are singletons. The chain joins TRBV7-2 to TRBJ1-4; perhaps TRBD1 as D (5 bases). This receptor was identified in a girl aged 5-17 years with multiple sclerosis. Input material: blood. Written as DNA, the CDR3 is TGTGCCAGCAGCCCCCCGGGGGTCCCAACTAATGAAAAACTGTTTTTT. It translates to CASSPPGVPTNEKLFF.